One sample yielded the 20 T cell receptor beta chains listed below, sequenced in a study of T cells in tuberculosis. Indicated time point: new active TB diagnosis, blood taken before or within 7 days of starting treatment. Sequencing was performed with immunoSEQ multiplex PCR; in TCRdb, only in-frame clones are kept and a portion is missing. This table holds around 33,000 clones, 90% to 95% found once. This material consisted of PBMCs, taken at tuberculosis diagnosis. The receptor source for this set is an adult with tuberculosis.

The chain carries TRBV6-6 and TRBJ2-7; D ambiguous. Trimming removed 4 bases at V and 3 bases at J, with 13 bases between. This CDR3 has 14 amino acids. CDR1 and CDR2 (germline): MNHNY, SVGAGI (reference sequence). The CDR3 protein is CASSSIPGNYEQYF. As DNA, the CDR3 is TGTGCCAGCAGTTCCATTCCAGGTAACTACGAGCAGTACTTC.

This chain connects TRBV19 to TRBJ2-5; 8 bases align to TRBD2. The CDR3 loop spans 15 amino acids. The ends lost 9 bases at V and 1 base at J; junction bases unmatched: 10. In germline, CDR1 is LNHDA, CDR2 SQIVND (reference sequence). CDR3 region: CASSAGGNLQETQYF. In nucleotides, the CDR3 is TGTGCCAGCTCTGCGGGGGGTAACCTCCAAGAGACCCAGTACTTC.

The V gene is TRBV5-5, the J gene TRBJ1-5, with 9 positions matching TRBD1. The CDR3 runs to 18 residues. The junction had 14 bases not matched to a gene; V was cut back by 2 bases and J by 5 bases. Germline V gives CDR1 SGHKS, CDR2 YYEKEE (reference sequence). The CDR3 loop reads CASSFLIPGTGSDQPQHF. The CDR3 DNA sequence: TGTGCCAGCAGCTTCCTTATACCCGGGACAGGGTCGGATCAGCCCCAGCATTTT.

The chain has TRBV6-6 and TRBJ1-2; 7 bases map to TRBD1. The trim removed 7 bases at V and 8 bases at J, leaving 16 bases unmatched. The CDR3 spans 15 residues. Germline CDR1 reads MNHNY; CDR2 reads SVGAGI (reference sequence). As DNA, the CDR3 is TGTGCCAGCAACCCCAGGGGTGAGGGGGCGATGGGCTACACCTTC. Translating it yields CASNPRGEGAMGYTF.

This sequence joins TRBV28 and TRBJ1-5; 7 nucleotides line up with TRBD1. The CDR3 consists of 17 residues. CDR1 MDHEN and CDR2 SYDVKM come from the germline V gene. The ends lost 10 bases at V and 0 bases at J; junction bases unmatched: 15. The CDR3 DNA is TGTGCCACCTTCGAGTGGACAGGAACTTATAGCAATCAGCCCCAGCATTTT. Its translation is CATFEWTGTYSNQPQHF.

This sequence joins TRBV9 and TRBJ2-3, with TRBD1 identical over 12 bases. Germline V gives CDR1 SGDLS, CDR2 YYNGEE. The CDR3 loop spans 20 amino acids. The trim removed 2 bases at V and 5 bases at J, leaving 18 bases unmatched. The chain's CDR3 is CASSVSPGTGGAPIQDTQYF. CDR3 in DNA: TGTGCCAGCAGCGTTAGCCCCGGGACAGGGGGCGCCCCGATCCAAGATACGCAGTATTTT.

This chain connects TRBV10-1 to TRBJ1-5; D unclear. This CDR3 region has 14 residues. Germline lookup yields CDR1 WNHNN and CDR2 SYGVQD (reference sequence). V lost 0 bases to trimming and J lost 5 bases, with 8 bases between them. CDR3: CASSESPRDQPQHF. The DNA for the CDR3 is TGCGCCAGCAGTGAGTCTCCTCGGGATCAGCCCCAGCATTTT.

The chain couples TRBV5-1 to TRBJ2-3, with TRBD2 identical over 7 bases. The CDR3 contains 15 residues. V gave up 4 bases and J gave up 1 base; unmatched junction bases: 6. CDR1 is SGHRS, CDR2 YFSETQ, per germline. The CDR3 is CASSTAGRRTDTQYF. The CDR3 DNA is TGCGCCAGCAGCACAGCGGGGCGGCGCACAGATACGCAGTATTTT.

The CDR3 DNA is TGTGCCAGCAGTTACTCAGGGGACAGCTACGAGCAGTACTTC. Translating gives CASSYSGDSYEQYF. J is TRBJ2-7 and V is TRBV6-6, with 7 bases aligning to TRBD1. V was pared by 0 bases and J by 3 bases, with 2 bases of the junction left unmatched. Germline CDR1 is MNHNY and CDR2 is SVGAGI (reference sequence). CDR3 length equals 14 residues.

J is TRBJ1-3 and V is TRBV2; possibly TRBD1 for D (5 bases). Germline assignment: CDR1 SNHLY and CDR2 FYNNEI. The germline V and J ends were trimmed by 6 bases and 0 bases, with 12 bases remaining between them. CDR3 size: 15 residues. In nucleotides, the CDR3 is TGTGCCAGCAGCGCACAGGCCCTCTCTGGAAACACCATATATTTT. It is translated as CASSAQALSGNTIYF.

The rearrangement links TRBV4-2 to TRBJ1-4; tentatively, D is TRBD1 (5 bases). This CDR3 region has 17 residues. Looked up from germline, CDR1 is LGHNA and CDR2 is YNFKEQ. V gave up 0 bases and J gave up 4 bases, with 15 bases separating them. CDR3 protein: CASSQDSIRVLNEKLFF. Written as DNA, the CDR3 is TGTGCCAGCAGCCAAGATTCGATCAGGGTCCTTAATGAAAAACTGTTTTTT.

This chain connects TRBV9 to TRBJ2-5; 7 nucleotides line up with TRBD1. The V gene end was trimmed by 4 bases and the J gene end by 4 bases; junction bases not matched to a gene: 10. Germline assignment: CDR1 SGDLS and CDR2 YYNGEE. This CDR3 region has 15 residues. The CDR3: CASSPTGYGGETQYF. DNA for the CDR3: TGTGCCAGCAGCCCGACAGGGTATGGGGGAGAGACCCAGTACTTC.

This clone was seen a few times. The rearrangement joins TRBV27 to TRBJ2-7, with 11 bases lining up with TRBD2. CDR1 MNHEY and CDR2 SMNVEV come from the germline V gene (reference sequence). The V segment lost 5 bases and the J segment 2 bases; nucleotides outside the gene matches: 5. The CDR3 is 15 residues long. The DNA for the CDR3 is TGTGCCAGCAGTGTCCTAGCGGGAGGTGCCTACGAGCAGTACTTC. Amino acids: CASSVLAGGAYEQYF.

The CDR3 loop is CASSSRTGTGELFF. CDR3 nucleotide sequence: TGTGCCAGCAGCTCGCGCACGGGCACCGGGGAGCTGTTTTTT. The rearrangement links TRBV11-3 to TRBJ2-2, with unresolved D. The CDR3 consists of 14 residues. Germline V gene data show CDR1 as SGHNT and CDR2 as YENEEA. The V end was cut by 4 bases, the J end by 4 bases, with 10 bases between.

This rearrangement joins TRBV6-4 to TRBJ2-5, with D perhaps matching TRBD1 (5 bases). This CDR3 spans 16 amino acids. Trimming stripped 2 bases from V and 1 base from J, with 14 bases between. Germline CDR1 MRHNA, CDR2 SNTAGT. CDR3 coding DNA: TGTGCCAGCAGTGACCGACAGCCTAAGTCCCAAGAGACCCAGTACTTC. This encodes CASSDRQPKSQETQYF.

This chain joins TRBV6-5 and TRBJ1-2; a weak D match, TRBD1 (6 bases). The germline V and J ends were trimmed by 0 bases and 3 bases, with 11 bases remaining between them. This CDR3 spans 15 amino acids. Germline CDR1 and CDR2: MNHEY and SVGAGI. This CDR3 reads CASSYSEGGHYGYTF. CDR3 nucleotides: TGTGCCAGCAGTTACTCGGAGGGGGGGCACTATGGCTACACCTTC.

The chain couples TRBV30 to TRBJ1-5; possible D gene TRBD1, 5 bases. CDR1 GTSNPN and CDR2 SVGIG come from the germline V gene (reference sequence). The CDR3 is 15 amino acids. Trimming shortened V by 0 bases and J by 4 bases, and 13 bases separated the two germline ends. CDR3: CAWSVRDWGNQPQHF. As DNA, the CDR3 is TGTGCCTGGAGTGTACGGGACTGGGGGAATCAGCCCCAGCATTTT.

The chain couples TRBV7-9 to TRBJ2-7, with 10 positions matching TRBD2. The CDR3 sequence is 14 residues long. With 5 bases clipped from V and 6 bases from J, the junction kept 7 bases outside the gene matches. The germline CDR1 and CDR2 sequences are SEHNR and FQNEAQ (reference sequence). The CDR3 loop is CASSLLAGAGEQYF. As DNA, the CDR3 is TGTGCCAGCAGCCTGCTAGCGGGAGCGGGCGAGCAGTACTTC. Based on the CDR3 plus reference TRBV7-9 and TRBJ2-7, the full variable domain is DTGVSQNPRHKITKRGQNVTFRCDPISEHNRLYWYRQTLGQGPEFLTYFQNEAQLEKSRLLSDRFSAERPKGSFSTLEIQRTEQGDSAMYLCASSLLAGAGEQYFGPGTRLTVT.

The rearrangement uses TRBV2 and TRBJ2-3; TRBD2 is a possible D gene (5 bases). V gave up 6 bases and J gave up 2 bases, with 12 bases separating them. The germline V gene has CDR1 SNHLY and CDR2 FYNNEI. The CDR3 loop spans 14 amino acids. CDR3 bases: TGTGCCAGCAGGAGGGAGCGGCTCACAGATACGCAGTATTTT. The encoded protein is CASRRERLTDTQYF.

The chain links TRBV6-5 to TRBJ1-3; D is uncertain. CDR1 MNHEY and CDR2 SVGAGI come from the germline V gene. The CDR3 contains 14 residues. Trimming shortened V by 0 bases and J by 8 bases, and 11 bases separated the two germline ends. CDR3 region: CASSYSERSDTIYF. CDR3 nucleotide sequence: TGTGCCAGCAGTTACTCCGAGAGGTCGGACACCATATATTTT.